This T cell receptor (beta chain) was obtained from a study of T cells in tuberculosis (dated by TCRdb to the late 2010s). Regarding the study in general: To characterize T cells specific for the mycobacterial lipid antigen glucose monomycolate (GMM), the study used CD1B tetramers together with high-throughput TCR immunosequencing. With ten people per group, a South African clinical cohort compared IGRA-negative adolescents, IGRA-positive adolescents with latent tuberculosis, and adults with active tuberculosis.

Study-wide findings and limitations: A classifier using the diverse GMM-specific repertoire reached about 90% accuracy (AUROC under 0.95), compared with roughly 70% accuracy using GEM motif frequencies. Clinical samples were selected based on which cryopreserved specimens were available, and the active tuberculosis cases were adults whereas the controls were adolescents. Active tuberculosis TCR-alpha repertoires showed smaller mean NN-distances to GMM-specific TCRs than IGRA-negative controls, suggesting clonal expansion of these TCRs. Smaller NN-distances were partly driven by shorter CDR3-alpha lengths in active tuberculosis patients, and statistical significance was not reached for the TCR-beta difference.

Comments on this clone: No cognate antigen has been identified for it. No much larger clone is present one base from it, and per-base qualities are unavailable.

The immunoSEQ multiplex PCR assay was used to generate TCR libraries, with TCR-beta and/or TCR-alpha/delta assays applied to each sample. The amplified TCR libraries were sequenced on the Illumina high-throughput platform. Processing in the source paper ran as follows. Clustering and dimensionality reduction relied on pairwise TCRdist distances among GMM-specific receptors from T cells that were either sorted ex vivo or expanded in vitro. The score assigned to each clinical repertoire was mean NN-distance, meaning the average TCRdist to the nearest 10% of tetramer-positive reference sequences. To compute GEM TCR motif frequency, the fraction of unique TCRs matching known GEM sequences by V/J usage and CDR3 length was calculated. Active tuberculosis was classified by linear discriminant analysis with leave-one-out cross-validation, implemented in scikit-learn. Here the immuneACCESS table is served through TCRdb, limited to in-frame sequences with V and J called. Missing clones are a known gap in these copies; in checked studies unresolved V genes cover under half, and the rest lacks a known reason. V, J and clone size were drawn from that table, and D and trimming were deduced from the DNA. The sample data list roughly 30,000 clones, and approximately 93% of these were observed just once. 2.2% of the sample is taken by the ten largest.

Trimming takes 5 bases from V and 0 bases from J, and the germline ends sit 11 bases apart. CDR1 and CDR2 are read off the germline V gene (reference sequence) as LNHDA and SQIVND. Spanning cysteine to phenylalanine, the CDR3 consists of 14 amino acids. CDR3 DNA is the only sequence kept; it has 42 bases, read in frame from the first base. At study entry, a tuberculin skin test and the QuantiFERON-TB GOLD In-Tube IGRA were used to screen adolescents for latent tuberculosis infection. Unsorted cryopreserved PBMC were immunosequenced, covering on average approximately 90,000 T cells per clinical donor. Eleven high schools in the Worcester region of the Western Cape, South Africa, served as enrollment sites for adolescents aged 12 to 18 years. Some 10 M. tuberculosis-infected and ten uninfected adolescents were selected with matching for age and sex. For the adolescents, PBMC were isolated by density centrifugation from freshly drawn heparinized blood and then cryopreserved.

Sequencing used PBMCs. The TCR originated in a donor aged 10 to 29 with latent tuberculosis or without tuberculosis infection. The sequence is built from TRBV19 and TRBJ2-7; TRBD1 is a weak D gene call, 5 bases matching. The sequenced DNA: TGTGCCAGTAGTTTGTCAGGGCCCTCCTACGAGCAGTACTTC. This yields the protein CASSLSGPSYEQYF.